A single sample gave rise to the 10 T cell receptor beta chains below, sequenced in a study of T cells in Graves' hyperthyroidism and ophthalmopathy. Amplified TCR beta CDR3 regions derived from RNA transcripts. First-round RT-PCR with HTBI primers amplified the TCR CDR3 region. TCRdb reanalysed the multiplex PCR reads using MiXCR and keeps one entry per CDR3 protein. The sample consists of hundreds of thousands of distinct CDR3 sequences, over 11% of them appearing once. The sample consisted of blood. The source of these receptors is a man aged 45 to 65 with Graves' ophthalmopathy.

Ten or more counts support this clonotype. The chain employs TRBV11-2 and TRBJ2-7; 12 nucleotides agree with TRBD2. This CDR3 region has 15 residues. The trim removed 1 base at V and 3 bases at J, leaving 1 base unmatched. Germline values: CDR1 SGHAT, CDR2 FQNNGV. The DNA of the CDR3 is TGTGCCAGCAGCTTAGGGACTAGCGGGATCTACGAGCAGTACTTC. It yields the protein CASSLGTSGIYEQYF.

V gene TRBV10-2 combines with J gene TRBJ1-2; tentatively, D is TRBD1 (5 bases). Germline CDR1 reads WSHSY; CDR2 reads SAAADI. The length of the CDR3 is 15 residues. V shed 4 bases and J shed 6 bases, with 18 bases lying between them. In DNA form, the CDR3 reads TGCGCCAGCAGTGCGTCCGGGGGGTTTAGCGATGGCTACACCTTC. This gives the protein CASSASGGFSDGYTF.

This clonotype was recorded at least ten times. The chain is built from TRBV20-1 and TRBJ1-1; 7 bases agree with TRBD1. CDR1 DFQATT and CDR2 SNEGSKA come from the germline V gene (reference sequence). This CDR3 region has 12 residues. V lost 8 bases to trimming and J lost 6 bases; unmatched junction nucleotides: 9. The DNA of the CDR3 is TGCAGTACGACAGGGCCATTCTCTGAAGCTTTCTTT. Translating it yields CSTTGPFSEAFF.

This clonotype was found many times. This sequence joins TRBV20-1 and TRBJ2-3, with D perhaps matching TRBD2 (6 bases). Trimming stripped 6 bases from V and 7 bases from J, with 23 bases between. Germline CDR1 is DFQATT and CDR2 is SNEGSKA (reference sequence). The CDR3 consists of 15 residues. The CDR3 DNA reads TGCAGTGCCGAGTCGGGGGAGGAGGCTTCGTATACGCAGTATTTT. It specifies CSAESGEEASYTQYF.

CDR3 residues: CASSLRSAEETQYF. For the CDR3, the DNA is TGTGCCAGCAGCTTACGGTCGGCAGAAGAGACCCAGTACTTC. The rearrangement uses TRBV7-9 and TRBJ2-5; D remains unclear. Germline V gene lookup returns CDR1 SEHNR and CDR2 FQNEAQ (reference sequence). This CDR3 has 14 amino acids. V lost 2 bases to trimming and J lost 3 bases, with 10 bases between them.

A few counts support this clonotype. The chain recombines TRBV4-1 with TRBJ2-3; no firm D call. Germline CDR1 is MGHRA and CDR2 is YSYEKL. Trimming removed 0 bases from V and 2 bases from J, with 6 bases in between. The CDR3 is made up of 14 amino acids. The CDR3: CASSQETATDTQYF. The CDR3 nucleotides are TGCGCCAGCAGCCAAGAGACCGCCACAGATACGCAGTATTTT.

A note on this clonotype: An end of the junction does not agree with germline; a read error may underlie this. The chain couples TRBV6-1 to TRBJ2-7; maybe TRBD1 (5 bases). CDR1 and CDR2 (germline): MNHNS, SASEGT. The CDR3 is 13 amino acids. Here the CDR3 reads CASSAVQGSEQCF. The CDR3 nucleotides read TGTGCCAGCAGTGCAGTGCAGGGCAGCGAGCAGTGCTTC.

In this sample, this clonotype turned up many times. The genes are TRBV30 and TRBJ1-1, with no clear D. Trimming removed 0 bases at V and 7 bases at J, with 6 bases between. This CDR3 is 11 amino acids long. Germline V gene data show CDR1 as GTSNPN and CDR2 as SVGIG (reference sequence). The CDR3 here is CAWSVRVEAFF. Here the CDR3 DNA reads TGTGCCTGGAGTGTAAGAGTTGAAGCTTTCTTT.

Ten or more counts support this clonotype. The rearrangement links TRBV5-1 to TRBJ2-7, with D possibly matching TRBD1 (6 bases). The CDR3 consists of 14 residues. V lost 0 bases, J lost 3 bases, and 10 bases lay in between. Germline CDR1 and CDR2: SGHRS and YFSETQ. CDR3 sequence reads: CASSLAGHVYEQYF. The CDR3, as DNA: TGCGCCAGCAGCTTGGCGGGACATGTCTACGAGCAGTACTTC.

The chain is built from TRBV10-3 and TRBJ2-4; D perhaps matches TRBD1 (5 bases). The germline V gene has CDR1 ENHRY and CDR2 SYGVKD. The CDR3 totals 17 residues. V was shortened by 3 bases and J by 0 bases, with 15 bases between the two germline ends. CDR3 DNA sequence: TGTGCCATCAGTGATCCCGACAGTTTCAAAGCCAAAAACATTCAGTACTTC. Translation: CAISDPDSFKAKNIQYF.